The 20 T cell receptor beta chains reported below all come from one sample, sequenced in a study of blood T cell repertoires in COVID-19. The method was immunoSEQ multiplex PCR; TCRdb's version includes in-frame clones alone and lacks a portion of them. In the table there are under 350,000 clones, about 83% of which are singletons. The sequenced material came from peripheral blood. The receptors stem from a woman in her forties or fifties who had recovered from COVID-19.

The rearrangement uses TRBV4-3 and TRBJ2-7, with 7 bases lining up with TRBD2. Looked up from germline, CDR1 is LGHNA and CDR2 is YSLEER. The J segment lost 12 bases and the V segment lost 7 bases, leaving 15 bases of the junction unmatched. CDR3 length: 13 residues. CDR3 loop: CASTPRTSAGGYF. In DNA form, the CDR3 reads TGCGCCAGCACACCCCGGACTAGTGCCGGGGGGTACTTC.

Remarks on this clone: Other DNA sequences in this specimen translate into the identical CDR3. The chain has TRBV27 and TRBJ2-3, with D perhaps matching TRBD2 (6 bases). The CDR3 consists of 15 residues. Trimming took off 6 bases at V and 0 bases at J, with 13 bases between the two ends. Germline-derived CDR1 and CDR2 are MNHEY and SMNVEV (reference sequence). The CDR3 here is CASSLFGTSTDTQYF. The CDR3 nucleotides read TGTGCCAGCAGCCTCTTCGGGACTAGCACAGATACGCAGTATTTT.

The rearrangement links TRBV5-8 to TRBJ2-3; D possibly corresponds to TRBD2 (6 bases). The CDR3 has 15 amino acids. The V and J ends lost 0 bases and 2 bases respectively, with 10 bases between them. The germline V gene encodes CDR1 SGHTS and CDR2 YDEGEE. CDR3 nucleotides: TGTGCCAGCAGCTTGGAATGGGACTTCACAGATACGCAGTATTTT. Translating it yields CASSLEWDFTDTQYF.

The rearrangement uses TRBV6-6 and TRBJ2-7, with TRBD2 matching over 7 bases. CDR3 length equals 12 residues. Trimming cost V 5 bases and J 6 bases; bases outside gene matches: 4. CDR1 is MNHNY and CDR2 is SVGAGI in the germline V gene (reference sequence). CDR3 nucleotide sequence: TGTGCCAGCAGTACCTCGGGGGGCGAGCAGTACTTC. It specifies CASSTSGGEQYF.

This chain joins TRBV28 and TRBJ2-7; perhaps TRBD2 as D (5 bases). The CDR3 has 15 amino acids. V lost 5 bases and J 0 bases, leaving 14 bases between the germline ends. Per the germline V gene, CDR1 is MDHEN and CDR2 is SYDVKM. The CDR3: CASSLAGILSYEQYF. The CDR3 DNA follows: TGTGCCAGCAGTCTAGCTGGGATTCTCTCCTACGAGCAGTACTTC.

CDR3 in amino acids: CSVVRDRDRNTEAFF. In nucleotides, the CDR3 is TGCAGCGTTGTCCGCGACAGGGACCGGAACACTGAAGCTTTCTTT. The V gene is TRBV29-1, the J gene TRBJ1-1, with 7 positions matching TRBD1. The junction had 9 bases not matched to a gene; V was cut back by 4 bases and J by 1 base. The germline V gene has CDR1 SQVTM and CDR2 ANQGSEA. This CDR3 contains 15 residues.

The CDR3 DNA reads as TGTGCCAGCAGTCCCGGGGGGGCCTCCTCCTACGAGCAGTACTTC. Protein sequence: CASSPGGASSYEQYF. The rearrangement links TRBV6-5 to TRBJ2-7, with 8 bases matching TRBD2. This CDR3 has 15 residues. V dropped 5 bases and J dropped 0; count of bases not matched to a gene: 6. Germline-derived CDR1 and CDR2 are MNHEY and SVGAGI.

The chain links TRBV18 to TRBJ1-1; 9 bases map to TRBD1. In germline, CDR1 is KGHSH, CDR2 LQKENI. The CDR3 consists of 16 residues. The trim removed 6 bases at V and 6 bases at J, leaving 14 bases unmatched. The CDR3 DNA sequence: TGTGCCAGCTCCAACCAGGGGACAGGGTCTATCTCTGAAGCTTTCTTT. Its protein is CASSNQGTGSISEAFF.

The chain employs TRBV19 and TRBJ2-2; weak D call: TRBD2 (6 bases). CDR1 is LNHDA and CDR2 is SQIVND in the germline V gene (reference sequence). V lost 3 bases and J lost 0, with 11 bases in between. This CDR3 contains 16 residues. Here the CDR3 DNA reads TGTGCCAGTAGTATCCGCGGCGGGGCGAACACCGGGGAGCTGTTTTTT. This sequence encodes CASSIRGGANTGELFF.

CDR3 coding DNA: TGTGCCAGCAGCACCTCGACAGGGGAGCTGTTTTTT. It yields the protein CASSTSTGELFF. The chain links TRBV7-3 to TRBJ2-2, with D uncertain. With 5 bases removed from V and 8 bases from J, the gap between germline ends came to 9 bases. The CDR3 has 12 amino acids. Per the germline V gene, CDR1 is SGHTA and CDR2 is FQGTGA.

This clone came up a few times. The V call is TRBV5-5, the J call TRBJ2-7, with 7 positions matching TRBD1. CDR1 and CDR2 from the germline V gene are SGHKS and YYEKEE (reference sequence). Trimming cost V 3 bases and J 0 bases; bases outside gene matches: 9. CDR3 length equals 16 residues. The DNA of the CDR3 is TGTGCCAGCAGCTCCCTCCGGGACAGATTCTCCTACGAGCAGTACTTC. This gives the protein CASSSLRDRFSYEQYF.

The chain couples TRBV7-2 to TRBJ2-7; D might be TRBD1 (5 bases). The V gene lost 5 bases and the J gene lost 5 bases, with 13 bases spanning the gap. CDR1 and CDR2 (germline): SGHTA, FQGNSA. The CDR3 consists of 13 residues. The CDR3 DNA sequence: TGTGCCAGCAGCCCCCTAACAGGAGACGAGCAGTACTTC. Residues: CASSPLTGDEQYF.

The chain combines TRBV7-2 with TRBJ2-6; possibly TRBD1 for D (5 bases). Per the germline V gene, CDR1 is SGHTA and CDR2 is FQGNSA. V was cut by 5 bases and J by 0 bases, with 8 bases left in between. This CDR3 has 15 amino acids. In DNA form, the CDR3 reads TGTGCCAGCAGCCTACAGGACTCTGGGGCCAACGTCCTGACTTTC. Translated, it gives CASSLQDSGANVLTF.

The chain combines TRBV14 with TRBJ2-1; D call uncertain. V lost 0 bases to trimming and J lost 6 bases, with 9 bases between them. CDR1 and CDR2 (germline): SGHDN, FVKESK. The CDR3 spans 14 residues. The CDR3 DNA reads TGTGCCAGCAGCCAAGAGACGGGTGTCAATGAGCAGTTCTTC. This sequence encodes CASSQETGVNEQFF.

The CDR3 sequence is CASTSDKANYGYTF. CDR3 bases: TGTGCCAGCACCTCGGACAAAGCTAACTATGGCTACACCTTC. The chain links TRBV6-5 to TRBJ1-2; a possible D gene is TRBD1 (5 bases). CDR1 and CDR2 (germline): MNHEY, SVGAGI. The CDR3 is made up of 14 amino acids. Trimming stripped 7 bases from V and 0 bases from J, with 12 bases between.

Only one count was recorded for this clone. The chain is built from TRBV5-8 and TRBJ2-3; possibly TRBD2 for D (5 bases). The germline V gene has CDR1 SGHTS and CDR2 YDEGEE. The CDR3 sequence is 16 residues long. The V gene lost 7 bases and the J gene lost 2 bases, with 20 bases spanning the gap. CDR3 DNA: TGTGCCAGCCACCGAGCCACTAGTCTCGACACAGATACGCAGTATTTT. Encoded protein: CASHRATSLDTDTQYF.

The chain carries TRBV6-5 and TRBJ2-2; D is undetermined. The CDR3 sequence is 13 residues long. V lost 6 bases and J lost 2, with 7 bases in between. Germline values: CDR1 MNHEY, CDR2 SVGAGI. The CDR3 reads CASRTGNTGELFF. In DNA, the CDR3 is TGTGCCAGCAGGACTGGCAACACCGGGGAGCTGTTTTTT.

The chain recombines TRBV3-1 (or the pseudogene TRBV3-2) with TRBJ2-1, with 9 bases lining up with TRBD2. The ends lost 3 bases at V and 0 bases at J; junction bases unmatched: 9. Germline loops: CDR1 LGHDT, CDR2 YNNKEL (reference sequence). The CDR3 spans 18 residues. This CDR3 reads CASSQPRAGGYSYNEQFF. CDR3 sequence (DNA): TGTGCCAGCAGCCAGCCGAGAGCGGGAGGTTACTCCTACAATGAGCAGTTCTTC.

This clone appeared a few times. The chain couples TRBV6-2 or TRBV6-3 to TRBJ1-1; D gene unclear. The germline V and J ends were trimmed by 2 bases and 6 bases, with 7 bases remaining between them. The germline V gene has CDR1 MNHEY and CDR2 SVGEGT. The CDR3 contains 12 residues. The CDR3 reads CASSYPVAEAFF. DNA for the CDR3: TGTGCCAGCAGTTACCCCGTCGCTGAAGCTTTCTTT.

This clone was picked up one time. V and J are TRBV5-1 and TRBJ2-3; D unresolved. V was pared by 4 bases and J by 3 bases, with 12 bases between. This CDR3 has 14 amino acids. In germline, CDR1 is SGHRS, CDR2 YFSETQ. The CDR3 region has the DNA TGCGCCAGCAGCCCCGCCCCCGGGACAGATACGCAGTATTTT. Translation gives CASSPAPGTDTQYF.